This T cell receptor (beta chain) was captured in a study of shared clonotypes between healthy human individuals. This clone was counted once. Repertoires were generated with immunoSEQ multiplex PCR, while TCRdb's copy carries only in-frame clones and drops some. This table has about 490,000 clones, roughly 85% appearing once. Germline lookup yields CDR1 SGHDN and CDR2 FVKESK. This CDR3 spans 17 amino acids. Trimming pared 1 base from V and 2 bases from J, leaving 15 bases between. V is TRBV14 and J is TRBJ2-1, with D perhaps TRBD1 (5 bases). Sequencing was done on a sample of PBMCs. This receptor was obtained from a woman aged 35 to 49 in good health. Some clones in this sample may be carry-over from other donors' samples. CDR3 residues: CASSQGQGGSTYNEQFF. The DNA for the CDR3 is TGTGCCAGCAGCCAAGGGCAGGGTGGGTCCACCTACAATGAGCAGTTCTTC.